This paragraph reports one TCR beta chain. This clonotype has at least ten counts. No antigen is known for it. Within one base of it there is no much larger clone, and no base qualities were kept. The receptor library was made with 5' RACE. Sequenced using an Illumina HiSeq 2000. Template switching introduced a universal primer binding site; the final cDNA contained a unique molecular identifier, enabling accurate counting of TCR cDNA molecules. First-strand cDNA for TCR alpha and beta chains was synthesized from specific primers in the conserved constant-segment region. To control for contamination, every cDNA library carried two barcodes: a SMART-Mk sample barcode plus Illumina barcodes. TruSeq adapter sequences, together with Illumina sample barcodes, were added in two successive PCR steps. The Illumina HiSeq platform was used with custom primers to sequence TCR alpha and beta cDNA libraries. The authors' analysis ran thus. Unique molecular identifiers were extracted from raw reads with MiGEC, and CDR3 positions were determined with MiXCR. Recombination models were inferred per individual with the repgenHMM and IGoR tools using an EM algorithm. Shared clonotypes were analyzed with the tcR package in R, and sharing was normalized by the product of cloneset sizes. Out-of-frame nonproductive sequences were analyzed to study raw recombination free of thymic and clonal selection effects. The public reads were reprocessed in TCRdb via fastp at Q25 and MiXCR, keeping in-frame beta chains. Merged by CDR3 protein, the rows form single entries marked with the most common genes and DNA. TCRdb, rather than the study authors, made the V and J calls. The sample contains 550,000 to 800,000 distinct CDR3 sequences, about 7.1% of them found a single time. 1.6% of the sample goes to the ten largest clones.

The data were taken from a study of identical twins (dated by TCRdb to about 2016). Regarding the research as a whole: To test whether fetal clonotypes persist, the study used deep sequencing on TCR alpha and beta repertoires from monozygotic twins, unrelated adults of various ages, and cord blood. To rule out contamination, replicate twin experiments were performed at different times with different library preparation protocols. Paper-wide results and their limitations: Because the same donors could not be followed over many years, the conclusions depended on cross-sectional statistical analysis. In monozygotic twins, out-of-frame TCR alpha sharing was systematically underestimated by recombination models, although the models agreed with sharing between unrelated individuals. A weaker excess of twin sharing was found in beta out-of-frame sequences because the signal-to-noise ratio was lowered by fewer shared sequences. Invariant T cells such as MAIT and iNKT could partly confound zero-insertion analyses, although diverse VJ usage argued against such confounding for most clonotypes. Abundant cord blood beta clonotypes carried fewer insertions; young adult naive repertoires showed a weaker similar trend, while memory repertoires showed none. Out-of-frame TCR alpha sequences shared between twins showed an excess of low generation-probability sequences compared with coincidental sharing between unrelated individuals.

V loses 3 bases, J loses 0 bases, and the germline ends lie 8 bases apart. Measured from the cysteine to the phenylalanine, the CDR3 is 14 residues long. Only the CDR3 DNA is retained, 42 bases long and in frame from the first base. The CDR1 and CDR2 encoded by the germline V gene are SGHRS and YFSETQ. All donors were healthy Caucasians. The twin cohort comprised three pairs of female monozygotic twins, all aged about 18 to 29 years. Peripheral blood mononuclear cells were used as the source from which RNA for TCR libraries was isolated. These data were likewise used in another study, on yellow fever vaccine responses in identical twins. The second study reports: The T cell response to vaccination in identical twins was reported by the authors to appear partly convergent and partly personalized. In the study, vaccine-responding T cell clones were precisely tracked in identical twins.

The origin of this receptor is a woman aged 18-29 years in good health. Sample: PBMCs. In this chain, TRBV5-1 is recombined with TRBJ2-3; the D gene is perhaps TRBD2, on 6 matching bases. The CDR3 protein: CASSSGTSTDTQYF. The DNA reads TGCGCCAGCAGCTCCGGGACTAGCACAGATACGCAGTATTTT.